Below, one T cell receptor beta chain is given with its context. At one of its ends the junction is not consistent with the germline gene, which may arise from a read error. The sample originates from a study of regulatory T cells in long-lasting Graves disease. Construction of the TCR beta libraries employed iRepertoire HTBI primers in conjunction with Arm-PCR of CDR3 regions. TCRdb called the multiplex PCR reads again in MiXCR, with one record for every CDR3 protein. The sample holds about 400,000 distinct CDR3 sequences, roughly a sixth seen once. There are 17 residues in the CDR3. Indicated time point: newly diagnosed GD, antithyroid drugs for less than 3 months. With RNA extracted from PBMCs as input, the TCR library was made.

Here the sequenced sample was peripheral blood mononuclear cells (PBMCs), taken at new diagnosis, from a patient treated with antithyroid drugs. V and J are TRBV12-3 or TRBV12-4 and TRBJ1-1, with a possible D match to TRBD1 (6 bases). This TCR was sampled from a female donor with Graves disease. CDR3 amino acids: CASSLDQWGRGVTEAFF. The CDR3 DNA is TGTGCCAGCAGCTTAGATCAATGGGGGCGCGGAGTAACTGAAGCTTTCTTT.